Reported below is one TCR beta chain. Its antigen is not identified. This specimen comes from a study of T cells after yellow fever vaccination. 5'RACE template switching added a universal primer site and UMIs to TCR cDNA. TCRdb processed the 5' RACE reads anew with MiXCR; each CDR3 protein has one entry. The repertoire consists of about 220,000 distinct CDR3 sequences, with approximately 3.2% occurring once and the leading ten covering approximately 3%. Study-wide findings and caveats: Post-booster reappearance was seen for most primary-vaccination clones (about 95% CD4, around 88% CD8). The secondary response showed a weaker magnitude and a faster peak, day 5 versus 15.

The material sequenced was CD4+ T cells sorted from PBMCs, taken 10 days after the yellow fever booster vaccination. This TCR was sampled from a man aged 18-30 years who received the YFV17D yellow fever vaccine.

The CDR3 is CASSSGDRAYLNRANVLTF. The CDR3 nucleotides are TGTGCCAGCAGCTCCGGCGACAGGGCCTACTTAAATAGGGCCAACGTCCTGACTTTC. This chain joins TRBV7-9 and TRBJ2-6; 7 bases are a match to TRBD1. The CDR3 spans 19 residues. Germline CDR1 SEHNR, CDR2 FQNEAQ (reference sequence). J gave up 5 bases and V 4 bases, and 17 bases lay outside the gene matches.